The 15 T cell receptor beta chains below come from one sample, sequenced in a study of blood T cell repertoires in COVID-19. This table comes from immunoSEQ multiplex PCR, and its TCRdb copy is limited to in-frame clones, with some not included. This sample has about 150,000 clones, with roughly nine tenths found just once. Sequenced sample: peripheral blood. The receptors were gathered from a man younger than 35 with COVID-19, enrolled during active disease.

V and J are TRBV6-5 and TRBJ2-7; 9 bases line up with TRBD1. Germline V gene sequence: CDR1 MNHEY, CDR2 SVGAGI. This CDR3 region has 15 residues. V trimming: 5 bases; J trimming: 3 bases; junction bases outside the gene matches: 8. The CDR3 DNA sequence: TGTGCCAGCAGTCAGGAGACAGGGGGATTCTACGAGCAGTACTTC. Translating gives CASSQETGGFYEQYF.

V usage is TRBV6-5 and J usage is TRBJ2-1, with TRBD2 identical over 7 bases. Losses at the gene ends were 3 bases for V and 8 bases for J; bases not matched to a gene: 4. This CDR3 spans 13 amino acids. CDR1 is MNHEY and CDR2 is SVGAGI in the germline V gene. Written as DNA, the CDR3 is TGTGCCAGCAGTTATTCGACTAGCTATGAGCAGTTCTTC. Encoded protein: CASSYSTSYEQFF.

About this clone: The junction departs from the called germline gene at one end, perhaps through a read error. The chain recombines TRBV15 with TRBJ2-5; 16 bases align to TRBD2. CDR3 length: 14 amino acids. Germline CDR1 is LNHNV and CDR2 is YYDKDF (reference sequence). This CDR3 is CATNPGLAGGPSDF. CDR3 DNA sequence: TGTGCCACCAACCCGGGACTAGCGGGAGGGCCGAGTGACTTC. Variable domain in full (rest from reference TRBV15 and TRBJ2-5): DAMVIQNPRYQVTQFGKPVTLSCSQTLNHNVMYWYQQKSSQAPKLLFHYYDKDFNNEADTPDNFQSRRPNTSFCFLDIRSPGLGDTAMYLCATNPGLAGGPSDFGPGTRLLVL.

This clone was counted a single time. The chain recombines TRBV30 with TRBJ1-3; TRBD1 might be the D (6 bases). The length of the CDR3 is 16 residues. Germline CDR1 GTSNPN, CDR2 SVGIG (reference sequence). V lost 1 base and J lost 2, with 15 bases in between. CDR3 amino acids: CAWSDYRVVAGNTIYF. CDR3 coding DNA: TGTGCCTGGAGTGATTACAGGGTAGTAGCTGGAAACACCATATATTTT.

This chain connects TRBV9 to TRBJ2-2, with D possibly being TRBD1 (6 bases). V lost 0 bases and J 1 base, leaving 7 bases between the germline ends. Germline CDR1 and CDR2: SGDLS and YYNGEE. The CDR3 sequence is 15 residues long. The CDR3 sequence: CASSVGTVNTGELFF. In DNA, the CDR3 is TGTGCCAGCAGCGTAGGGACAGTGAACACCGGGGAGCTGTTTTTT.

The chain couples TRBV9 to TRBJ2-7; TRBD2 matches at 7 bases. This CDR3 region has 15 residues. After removal of 4 bases from V and 4 bases from J, the junction contained 11 bases not matched to a gene. CDR1 is SGDLS, CDR2 YYNGEE, per germline. Here the CDR3 DNA reads TGTGCCAGCAGCCCGTACGCGGGGGTGGGTTACGAGCAGTACTTC. Its translation is CASSPYAGVGYEQYF. Complete variable domain (other parts from reference TRBV9 and TRBJ2-7): DSGVTQTPKHLITATGQRVTLRCSPRSGDLSVYWYQQSLDQGLQFLIQYYNGEERAKGNILERFSAQQFPDLHSELNLSSLELGDSALYFCASSPYAGVGYEQYFGPGTRLTVT.

The chain has TRBV21-1 and TRBJ1-5. TRBV21-1 is tagged as a pseudogene. There are 21 residues in the CDR3. CDR3 DNA sequence: TGTGCCAGCAGCAAAACAAGCGTCGAGGGGCGGTTGGGGGAGGGCAATCAGCCCCAGCATTTT. Its translation: CASSKTSVEGRLGEGNQPQHF.

The V gene is TRBV5-1, the J gene TRBJ2-7; D might be TRBD2 (8 bases). This CDR3 has 14 amino acids. V was clipped by 4 bases and J by 6 bases, with 17 bases between them. Germline V CDR1 and CDR2: SGHRS, YFSETQ. CDR3 DNA: TGCGCCAGCAGCCAGGGGGGACTAGGGGGCGAGCAGTACTTC. It is translated as CASSQGGLGGEQYF. The variable domain in full, completed from reference TRBV5-1 and TRBJ2-7, reads KAGVTQTPRYLIKTRGQQVTLSCSPISGHRSVSWYQQTPGQGLQFLFEYFSETQRNKGNFPGRFSGRQFSNSRSEMNVSTLELGDSALYLCASSQGGLGGEQYFGPGTRLTVT.

The gene calls are TRBV28 and TRBJ2-4; tentative D call: TRBD1 (5 bases). V dropped 2 bases and J dropped 2 bases, with 7 bases sitting between them. The CDR3 consists of 14 residues. Germline-derived CDR1 and CDR2 are MDHEN and SYDVKM. Here the CDR3 DNA reads TGTGCCAGCAGTTTACCAGGGCCCAAAAACATTCAGTACTTC. Translating it yields CASSLPGPKNIQYF.

V gene TRBV5-1 combines with J gene TRBJ1-4; D remains ambiguous. Germline-derived CDR1 and CDR2 are SGHRS and YFSETQ. V dropped 0 bases and J dropped 5 bases, with 8 bases sitting between them. CDR3 size: 14 residues. CDR3 region: CASSLGRRNEKLFF. The CDR3 DNA follows: TGCGCCAGCAGCTTGGGACGGCGGAATGAAAAACTGTTTTTT.

This clone is a singleton in its sample. The chain uses TRBV18 and TRBJ2-7, with 12 bases lining up with TRBD1. The J segment lost 9 bases and the V segment lost 3 bases, leaving 3 bases of the junction unmatched. CDR1 and CDR2 (germline): KGHSH, LQKENI. This CDR3 has 13 amino acids. The CDR3 loop reads CASSPGQGAGQYF. The CDR3 nucleotides are TGTGCCAGCTCACCGGGACAGGGGGCCGGGCAGTACTTC.

The chain employs TRBV28 and TRBJ2-7, with 11 bases lining up with TRBD2. V lost 6 bases to trimming and J lost 3 bases; unmatched junction nucleotides: 10. The CDR3 runs 16 residues. In germline, CDR1 is MDHEN, CDR2 SYDVKM. CDR3 region: CASSSRTSGYIYEQYF. The CDR3 DNA reads as TGTGCCAGCAGCTCTCGGACTAGCGGGTATATCTACGAGCAGTACTTC.

The rearrangement joins TRBV4-3 to TRBJ2-1; TRBD2 agrees at 9 bases. Germline V CDR1 and CDR2: LGHNA, YSLEER. The CDR3 is 17 residues long. Trimming cost V 4 bases and J 7 bases; bases outside gene matches: 14. CDR3 protein: CASSLSSGTYIANEQFF. CDR3 coding DNA: TGCGCCAGCAGCCTATCTAGCGGGACCTACATTGCGAATGAGCAGTTCTTC.

CDR3 in DNA: TGTGCCTGGATGCCAGGGGCGGAAAAAAAAGCTTTCTTT. Protein: CAWMPGAEKKAFF. V gene TRBV30 combines with J gene TRBJ1-1; TRBD1 might be the D (6 bases). Deletions cut 4 bases from V and 9 bases from J, with 18 bases between. The V gene's germline CDR1 is GTSNPN and CDR2 SVGIG (reference sequence). The CDR3 is 13 residues long.

The chain carries TRBV9 and TRBJ2-7, with D tentatively TRBD2 (5 bases). Germline CDR1 SGDLS, CDR2 YYNGEE. The V and J ends lost 0 bases and 2 bases respectively, with 12 bases between them. The CDR3 has 15 amino acids. The CDR3 reads CASSVGGSATYEQYF. The CDR3, as DNA: TGTGCCAGCAGCGTAGGTGGTAGCGCGACCTACGAGCAGTACTTC.